Listed here are 7 T cell receptor beta chains from one sample, sequenced in a study of shared clonotypes between healthy human individuals. Some clones are missing from TCRdb's copy, which holds only in-frame ones; the method was immunoSEQ multiplex PCR. The sample carries about 2.4 million clones, about 92% recorded once. The sequenced sample was naive CD4+ T cells sorted from blood. Subset given: CD45RA+ positively selected. These TCRs come from a man aged 18 to 30 in good health.

J is TRBJ2-2 and V is TRBV30, with unresolved D. The CDR3 extends over 11 amino acids. The V end lost 2 bases, the J end lost 6 bases, and 4 bases lay between the germline ends. CDR1 and CDR2 from the germline V gene are GTSNPN and SVGIG (reference sequence). The CDR3 sequence is CAWSRSGELFF. Written as DNA, the CDR3 is TGTGCCTGGAGTAGGTCCGGGGAGCTGTTTTTT.

The J gene is TRBJ1-2, the V gene TRBV6-5; D is unresolved. The V end was cut by 4 bases, the J end by 3 bases, with 9 bases between. The CDR3 has 13 residues. Germline V CDR1 and CDR2: MNHEY, SVGAGI. The CDR3 coding sequence is TGTGCCAGCAGTTCCGGGTCGGACTATGGCTACACCTTC. It is translated as CASSSGSDYGYTF.

In regard to this clone: The identical CDR3 is also encoded by other nucleotide sequences in the sample. The CDR3 reads CASSPGQGGYEQYF. CDR3 DNA sequence: TGCGCCAGCAGCCCGGGACAGGGTGGCTACGAGCAGTACTTC. The J gene is TRBJ2-7, the V gene TRBV5-1, with 9 positions matching TRBD1. The length of the CDR3 is 14 residues. The J segment lost 3 bases and the V segment lost 4 bases, leaving 5 bases of the junction unmatched. Germline V gives CDR1 SGHRS, CDR2 YFSETQ.

The V and J genes are TRBV10-3 and TRBJ2-1; TRBD2 agrees at 11 bases. The CDR3 sequence is 14 residues long. Germline loops: CDR1 ENHRY, CDR2 SYGVKD. J lost 6 bases, V lost 2 bases, and 0 bases had no gene match. The CDR3 bases are TGTGCCATCAGTGAGCTAGCGGGGGGCAATGAGCAGTTCTTC. Protein product: CAISELAGGNEQFF.

The chain employs TRBV6-5 and TRBJ1-2; the match to TRBD1 covers 8 bases. V was pared by 5 bases and J by 5 bases, with 4 bases of the junction left unmatched. The CDR3 sequence is 13 residues long. Germline-derived CDR1 and CDR2 are MNHEY and SVGAGI. The CDR3 loop is CASSTDRDYGYTF. The DNA of the CDR3 is TGTGCCAGCAGTACGGACAGGGATTATGGCTACACCTTC.

The V call is TRBV6-6, the J call TRBJ1-2, with TRBD1 matching 8 bases. Germline V gene lookup returns CDR1 MNHNY and CDR2 SVGAGI (reference sequence). The CDR3 is 15 residues long. Trimming at V came to 1 base and at J to 8 bases, leaving 9 bases not matched to a gene. Here the CDR3 reads CASSYLVQGAGGYTF. DNA for the CDR3: TGTGCCAGCAGTTACTTGGTCCAGGGGGCAGGCGGCTACACCTTC.

V gene TRBV25-1 combines with J gene TRBJ2-5, with TRBD1 as a possible D gene (7 bases). V was clipped by 5 bases and J by 2 bases, with 18 bases between them. This CDR3 contains 16 residues. Germline V gene data show CDR1 as MGHDK and CDR2 as SYGVNS. CDR3 nucleotide sequence: TGTGCCAGCAGTCAAATTCGGGGGACAGAGCAAGAGACCCAGTACTTC. Amino acid sequence: CASSQIRGTEQETQYF.